This entry is about one T cell receptor (beta chain). There is no known antigen for this receptor. No base quality information exists; no much larger clone differs at one position. The cohort consisted of some 730 healthy bone marrow donors. All cohort members were sampled while nominally healthy, although unrecorded immune exposures were likely present. Of the 666 cohort members, 289 had a positive CMV serostatus and about 360 had a negative one, while no CMV serostatus was recorded for the donor. A peripheral blood sample was collected from each donor, and TCR beta sequencing was performed on peripheral blood mononuclear cells. The Qiagen DNeasy Blood Extraction Kit was used to extract genomic DNA from the blood cell samples. These data originate in a study of cytomegalovirus exposure and HLA in healthy donors (dated by TCRdb to the late 2010s). For the study in its entirety: In an earlier analysis of roughly 590 of the donors, 250 to 350 Gb of sequence data and 117 million unique TCR beta sequences from 180 million or so T cells were reported. HLA typing included class I and class II loci at four-digit resolution. A later genetic analysis took genome-wide SNP genotypes for 398 of the 666 donors and used that subset as a discovery cohort. The study used immunosequencing to profile the T cell repertoires of around 600 subjects and linked those repertoires to cytomegalovirus serostatus. Because of strong linkage in the cohort, five DR-DQ haplotypes were treated as single units for association and clustering. The study aimed to test whether signatures of past pathogen exposure could be identified by cataloging public T cell receptors. Donor age, sex, ethnicity and CMV serostatus were compiled together with the repertoire data. An earlier analysis of around 580 of the donors used high-throughput TCR beta sequencing to judge whether each TCR beta V gene segment behaved as functional or pseudogenic. Every discovery cohort repertoire had been produced on one sequencing platform. A later analysis re-analyzed previously published TCR beta repertoires from roughly 600 donors and added high-resolution HLA genotyping to study TCR occurrence patterns. The later analysis used no new phenotypic data to find candidate immune exposures, relying instead on TCR beta sequences and their occurrence across donors. An early release that covered about 600 HLA-typed donors contained about 290 gigabases of sequencing data and around 80 million unique TCR sequences. On average, roughly 250,000 unique TCR beta nucleotide sequences were sequenced per donor among several hundred genotyped donors of the cohort, with roughly a sixth of those sequences being non-productive. To predict cytomegalovirus infection status, the study combined high-throughput TCR immunosequencing, statistical association of individual TCRs with disease status, and machine learning. A separate validation cohort of about 110 different subjects was used in addition to the approximately 700-subject first cohort. The genetic ancestry cluster associated with self-reported Caucasian donors included 70% to 85% of the roughly 390 genotyped donors. The number of donors typed differed by locus, with 629-630 for A, B, C, DRB1 and DQB1, 522 for DQA1, some 570 for DPA1, and around 450 for DPB1.

Library preparation was by the immunoSEQ multiplex PCR assay. A mixture of 60 forward primers for TCR Vbeta segments and 13 reverse primers for TCR Jbeta segments was used in the multiplex PCR. A multiplex PCR assay on genomic DNA amplified the CDR3 region of rearranged TCR beta genes. Amplified TCR beta libraries were sequenced as 87-base-pair reads on the Illumina HiSeq System. Per the source publication's procedure: In a later analysis, tens of millions of unique TCR beta chains were counted across the roughly 670 repertoires, and roughly 9.9 million of these chains were shared by at least two donors. To remove PCR and sequencing errors, raw reads were error-corrected and collapsed into unique sequences using a nearest-neighbor algorithm that merged closely related sequences. To assign V, D and J gene segments, CDR3 sequences were aligned to IMGT reference sequences. For a sequence to be retained, a match of at least six nucleotides to both a V gene segment and a J gene segment was required. Rearrangements were classified as productive when the CDR3 lacked stop codons and remained in frame with V and J, and all other rearrangements were classified as non-productive. CDR3 was defined according to IMGT convention as the region running from the second conserved V-encoded cysteine to the conserved J-encoded phenylalanine. The earlier analysis of about 610 of the donors excluded sequences that lacked an unambiguous match to a single V gene segment. An earlier analysis of a few hundred of the donors called V segments functional above 56.7% productive rearrangements and segregating when the between-donor standard deviation exceeded 5%. To diagnose cytomegalovirus status from the catalog of TCR beta chain sequences, a statistical classification framework was built. In a later analysis, V and J genes were assigned by comparing TCR nucleotide sequences against IMGT/GENE-DB human TR gene sequences. The TCRdist pipeline was used in a later analysis to assign CDR3 sequences and most-parsimonious VDJ recombination scenarios. In a later analysis, each TCR beta chain was defined by its CDR3 amino acid sequence together with its V-gene family, and reads without a unique V-gene family were excluded. As a way to deal with suspected cross-contamination and a sequencing artifact, a later analysis dropped 592 nucleotide sequences that were highly shared and had low generation probability. In a later analysis, a clonal expansion index was calculated for each public chain from normalized within-repertoire ranks of inferred template counts. A later analysis computed generation probabilities with a VDJ recombination model fitted to out-of-frame rearrangements, and checked the results against IGoR. In a later analysis, TCR-TCR, TCR-HLA and TCR-CMV co-occurrence was scored with hypergeometric tests, and a repertoire-size bias correction was applied to TCR pairs. To estimate false discovery rates, a later analysis permuted the HLA or CMV assignments 20 times. In a later analysis, co-occurring TCRs were grouped with DBSCAN, and TCRdist sequence similarity was added when clustering was performed within HLA-allele-positive subsets. Co-occurrence clustering excluded repertoires with fewer than 30,000 or more than 120,000 public chains, plus five with anomalous nucleotide sharing. Here the immuneACCESS table is served through TCRdb, limited to in-frame sequences with V and J called. Missing clones are a known gap in these copies; in checked studies unresolved V genes cover under half, and the rest lacks a known reason. V and J calls and clone size are as listed in that table; D and trimming were resolved from the DNA. The table for this sample lists 55,000 to 70,000 clones; approximately 80% of them were counted only once. The ten largest clonotypes hold 1.5% to 2% of the sample.

Overall results and qualifications from the work: While some public TCRs were present in many individuals, most TCR sequences turned up only very rarely across donors. Correlated functional status among segregating V segments might be attributable to linkage disequilibrium, but an unknown experimental factor could not be ruled out. In vitro tests confirmed that a few of the cytomegalovirus-associated TCR beta chains recognize cytomegalovirus antigens. Strong co-occurrence of HLA alleles, especially DR and DQ, made assigning TCR associations to individual alleles difficult. A later analysis found that TCR association rates varied across HLA loci, with DRB1 alleles showing the most associated TCRs and HLA-C alleles the fewest. An association between a missense DCLRE1C variant and V-gene and J-gene trimming of TCR beta chains was found in a later genetic analysis and replicated in an independent cohort. Most CMV-associated TCR beta chains appeared to be HLA-restricted in a later analysis, and the HLA associations seemed to be driven largely by CMV exposure. Compared with equally common non-associated chains, HLA-associated TCR beta chains in a later analysis were more clonally expanded and had lower generation probabilities. In an earlier analysis of about 600 of the donors, most TCR beta V segments appeared in productive rearrangements about 87% or about 30% of the time, broadly matching IMGT annotations. The 87-base-pair reads could not distinguish some IMGT-functional V segments, including TRBV6-2 and TRBV6-3, so those segments were excluded. A group of highly shared sequence variants was considered likely to be a technical artifact of the sequencing pipeline. A total of 150 or so TCR beta chains were listed by the study as associated with cytomegalovirus. Only TCR beta chains were sequenced in this cohort, and the absence of alpha or paired-chain data limited detectable features. According to a later analysis, parvovirus B19, influenza, CMV and Epstein-Barr virus appeared linked to several top co-occurrence clusters. A later analysis associated 16,951 TCR beta sequences with specific HLA alleles at a false discovery rate of 0.05. Because HLA typing was missing for some donors at each locus, association tests included only the typed subset. Immune exposure information for the cohort was limited to CMV serostatus. According to the authors, the approach could potentially be generalized to other disease states and immunological phenotypes. Because counts were too low, about 17 rarely observed V segments, including chromosome 9 orphons, were excluded from the earlier analysis of some 540 of the donors. A later genetic analysis reported fewer N-insertions in productive TCRs among donors in an Asian-associated ancestry cluster than the approximately 670-donor mean. Presence/absence analyses assumed roughly uniform sequencing depth across donors, an assumption that may not hold. Cytomegalovirus status was reported to be diagnosed by the classifier with high specificity and sensitivity in both the original and validation cohorts. A further reported finding was that TCR beta sequences accurately predicted the HLA-A and HLA-B alleles for most subjects in the first cohort.

Trimming at the junction amounts to 3 bases on V and 2 bases on J, and the germline ends lie 8 bases apart. Measured from the cysteine to the phenylalanine, the CDR3 is 13 residues long. Only the CDR3 DNA stays, 39 bases, in frame from base 1. The germline V gene encodes CDR1 LNHNV and CDR2 YYDKDF (reference sequence). Sequencing was carried out using PBMCs. Recombination joined TRBV15 with TRBJ2-7; TRBD1 could be the D gene, as 6 bases match. This clonotype was obtained from a human donor in good health. In nucleotide form, the sequence is TGTGCCACCAGCAGGGACAGCGCCTACGAGCAGTACTTC. This codes for CATSRDSAYEQYF.